These T cell receptor beta chains were read from a single sample in a study of T cells in narcolepsy. The protocol was immunoSEQ multiplex PCR, while the TCRdb copy is restricted to in-frame clones and leaves out a portion. The sample includes about 18,000 clones, around 84% of them seen just once. The sequenced sample was memory (CD45RA-) CD4+ T cells from blood. These receptors all come from a human donor in good health. CDR3s include the opening cysteine and the closing phenylalanine or tryptophan. Fields, in order: D gene, J gene, clone size, V gene, CDR3 DNA, CDR3 protein. A D gene is named only where the DNA matches it firmly. Clone size is stated in some rows and not others, as once, few, many or a class when expanded.

D gene: NA; J gene: TRBJ2-1; clone size: NA; V gene: TRBV2; CDR3 DNA: TGTGCCAGCAGTGAACTGGTTAGCGGCTCCTACAATGAGCAGTTCTTC; CDR3 protein: CASSELVSGSYNEQFF
D gene: TRBD2; J gene: TRBJ2-3; clone size: NA; V gene: TRBV4-3; CDR3 DNA: TGCGCCAGCAGCCAAGGGGCTGGGCTAGCGGAAAAAGATACGCAGTATTTT; CDR3 protein: CASSQGAGLAEKDTQYF
D gene: NA; J gene: TRBJ2-5; clone size: NA; V gene: TRBV7-8; CDR3 DNA: TGTGCCAGCAGCTTAGAGGCCCGGAGGGAGACCCAGTACTTC; CDR3 protein: CASSLEARRETQYF
D gene: NA; J gene: TRBJ1-5; clone size: NA; V gene: TRBV5-6; CDR3 DNA: TGTGCCAGCAGCTTCTTAGGTCCGGGGGGCGCGAGCAATCAGCCCCAGCATTTT; CDR3 protein: CASSFLGPGGASNQPQHF
D gene: NA; J gene: TRBJ2-7; clone size: NA; V gene: TRBV19; CDR3 DNA: TGTGCCACACTGGGGGTCTCCTACGAGCAGTACTTC; CDR3 protein: CATLGVSYEQYF
D gene: TRBD1; J gene: TRBJ1-5; clone size: NA; V gene: TRBV19; CDR3 DNA: TGTGCCAGTAGTATAAGACGACAGGGCCAAGAGCCCCAGCATTTT; CDR3 protein: CASSIRRQGQEPQHF
D gene: NA; J gene: TRBJ1-1; clone size: NA; V gene: TRBV2; CDR3 DNA: TGTGCCAGCAGCCCTGCGTCCGGGACACGGACTGAAGCTTTCTTT; CDR3 protein: CASSPASGTRTEAFF
D gene: TRBD1; J gene: TRBJ1-1; clone size: NA; V gene: TRBV10-3; CDR3 DNA: TGTGCCATCAGAACCAGGGGGCTCGATTCCGGGGCTGAAGCTTTCTTT; CDR3 protein: CAIRTRGLDSGAEAFF
D gene: TRBD2; J gene: TRBJ2-1; clone size: NA; V gene: TRBV29-1; CDR3 DNA: TGCAGCGTTGATAAGGGAGTCCTAGCGGGGGGGCTCTACAATGAGCAGTTCTTC; CDR3 protein: CSVDKGVLAGGLYNEQFF
D gene: NA; J gene: TRBJ2-1; clone size: NA; V gene: TRBV4-1; CDR3 DNA: TGCGCCAGCAGCCAAGAAGGTTGGGACGGGCAGTTCTTC; CDR3 protein: CASSQEGWDGQFF
D gene: NA; J gene: TRBJ2-7; clone size: NA; V gene: TRBV7-9; CDR3 DNA: TGTGCCAGCAGCTCCAGGGGCCCATACGAGCAGTACTTC; CDR3 protein: CASSSRGPYEQYF
D gene: TRBD2; J gene: TRBJ2-7; clone size: NA; V gene: TRBV13; CDR3 DNA: TGTGCCAGCAGCCGACTAGCACGGAACGAGCAGTACTTC; CDR3 protein: CASSRLARNEQYF
D gene: NA; J gene: TRBJ1-1; clone size: NA; V gene: TRBV6-5; CDR3 DNA: TGTGCCAGCTGCAAGGGGACGAACACTGAAGCTTTCTTT; CDR3 protein: CASCKGTNTEAFF
D gene: NA; J gene: TRBJ2-1; clone size: NA; V gene: TRBV9; CDR3 DNA: TGTGCCAGCAGCGTGGGGGCTAGTTCCTACAATGAGCAGTTCTTC; CDR3 protein: CASSVGASSYNEQFF
D gene: NA; J gene: TRBJ2-7; clone size: NA; V gene: TRBV5-1; CDR3 DNA: TGCGCCAGCAGCTTGGCCTCGGGGGCCTACGAGCAGTACTTC; CDR3 protein: CASSLASGAYEQYF
D gene: NA; J gene: TRBJ2-7; clone size: NA; V gene: TRBV11-2; CDR3 DNA: TGTGCCAGCAGCAGGGACTGGAGCTACGAGCAGTACTTC; CDR3 protein: CASSRDWSYEQYF
D gene: NA; J gene: TRBJ2-7; clone size: once; V gene: TRBV6-5; CDR3 DNA: TGTGCCAGCAGTTCCCTGGGCGGTAAGAGCGAGCAGTACTTC; CDR3 protein: CASSSLGGKSEQYF
D gene: NA; J gene: TRBJ2-4; clone size: NA; V gene: TRBV11-3; CDR3 DNA: TGTGCCAGCAGACCAGGGGTAACCAAAAACATTCAGTACTTC; CDR3 protein: CASRPGVTKNIQYF
D gene: TRBD2; J gene: TRBJ2-2; clone size: NA; V gene: TRBV5-4; CDR3 DNA: TGTGCCAGCAGCTTGCCGGGACTAGCGGGTGGGGAGCTGTTTTTT; CDR3 protein: CASSLPGLAGGELFF
D gene: TRBD1; J gene: TRBJ1-6; clone size: NA; V gene: TRBV30; CDR3 DNA: TGTGCCTGGGAGACAGGGGGGGCTGGCCTCCCCCTCCACTTT; CDR3 protein: CAWETGGAGLPLHF
D gene: NA; J gene: TRBJ1-5; clone size: NA; V gene: TRBV19; CDR3 DNA: TGTGCCACCCGGGACTCTTGGCAGCCCCAGCATTTT; CDR3 protein: CATRDSWQPQHF
D gene: TRBD1; J gene: TRBJ1-5; clone size: NA; V gene: TRBV6-5; CDR3 DNA: TGTGCCAGCCGGGACAGGGGGAATCAGCCCCAGCATTTT; CDR3 protein: CASRDRGNQPQHF
D gene: TRBD1; J gene: TRBJ2-7; clone size: NA; V gene: TRBV5-1; CDR3 DNA: TGCGCCAGCAGCCCGGGACAGGGACTTGTCGAGCAGTACTTC; CDR3 protein: CASSPGQGLVEQYF
D gene: TRBD1; J gene: TRBJ1-2; clone size: NA; V gene: TRBV15; CDR3 DNA: TGTGCCACCAGCAGCCGACGGACAGGGGCCGGCTACACCTTC; CDR3 protein: CATSSRRTGAGYTF
D gene: TRBD1; J gene: TRBJ2-5; clone size: NA; V gene: TRBV5-1; CDR3 DNA: TGCGCCAGCAGCGCGGGGACAGGGGAGACCCAGTACTTC; CDR3 protein: CASSAGTGETQYF
D gene: NA; J gene: TRBJ1-1; clone size: NA; V gene: TRBV10-3; CDR3 DNA: TGTGCCATCCGAGAGGGGAGGGCTACTGAAGCTTTCTTT; CDR3 protein: CAIREGRATEAFF
D gene: NA; J gene: TRBJ1-2; clone size: NA; V gene: TRBV6-5; CDR3 DNA: TGTGCCAGCGGGACACCCATAGTTGGCTACACCTTC; CDR3 protein: CASGTPIVGYTF
D gene: NA; J gene: TRBJ1-2; clone size: NA; V gene: TRBV18; CDR3 DNA: TGTGCCAGCTCACCATCGGCAGCTGAGTTATATGGCTACACCTTC; CDR3 protein: CASSPSAAELYGYTF
D gene: TRBD1; J gene: TRBJ1-1; clone size: NA; V gene: TRBV19; CDR3 DNA: TGTGCCAGTAGTATAGAGACAGGGGGGAAGGCTGAAGCTTTCTTT; CDR3 protein: CASSIETGGKAEAFF
D gene: NA; J gene: TRBJ1-1; clone size: NA; V gene: TRBV7-9; CDR3 DNA: TGTGCCAGCAGCTTAGTCGGCGGAAGGAACACTGAAGCTTTCTTT; CDR3 protein: CASSLVGGRNTEAFF
D gene: NA; J gene: TRBJ1-4; clone size: few; V gene: TRBV10-3; CDR3 DNA: TGTGCCATCAGTGCCAGAACTAATGAAAAACTGTTTTTT; CDR3 protein: CAISARTNEKLFF
D gene: TRBD1; J gene: TRBJ1-1; clone size: NA; V gene: TRBV19; CDR3 DNA: TGTGCCAGTAGTCCCGACAGGGGGCGCATAACTGAAGCTTTCTTT; CDR3 protein: CASSPDRGRITEAFF
D gene: NA; J gene: TRBJ2-5; clone size: NA; V gene: TRBV7-2; CDR3 DNA: TGTGCCAGCTCTGGAGAGACCCAGTACTTC; CDR3 protein: CASSGETQYF
D gene: NA; J gene: TRBJ2-6; clone size: NA; V gene: TRBV29-1; CDR3 DNA: TGCAGCGTTGCGGGCTCTGGGGCCAACGTCCTGACTTTC; CDR3 protein: CSVAGSGANVLTF
D gene: TRBD2; J gene: TRBJ2-1; clone size: NA; V gene: TRBV27; CDR3 DNA: TGTGCCAGCAGTTTACGGGGCGGGAGGGCCTGGTTTGGTAATGAGCAGTTCTTC; CDR3 protein: CASSLRGGRAWFGNEQFF
D gene: NA; J gene: TRBJ2-7; clone size: NA; V gene: TRBV27; CDR3 DNA: TGTGCCAGCACCCCCTTCAGGAGCTACGAGCAGTACTTC; CDR3 protein: CASTPFRSYEQYF
D gene: TRBD1; J gene: TRBJ2-5; clone size: NA; V gene: TRBV5-6; CDR3 DNA: TGTGCCAGCAGCTGGACAGGACTTCAAGAGACCCAGTACTTC; CDR3 protein: CASSWTGLQETQYF
D gene: NA; J gene: TRBJ1-2; clone size: NA; V gene: TRBV7-2; CDR3 DNA: TGTGCCAGCGCGACAGCACACTATGGCTACACCTTC; CDR3 protein: CASATAHYGYTF
D gene: TRBD2; J gene: TRBJ2-2; clone size: few; V gene: TRBV29-1; CDR3 DNA: TGCAGCGTTGAAGATCGTCTAGCGGGAGGGATGTTCGGGGAGCTGTTTTTT; CDR3 protein: CSVEDRLAGGMFGELFF
D gene: NA; J gene: TRBJ1-2; clone size: NA; V gene: TRBV7-2; CDR3 DNA: TGTGCCAGCAGCTCGACAGCCCTAAGGGACTATGGCTACACCTTC; CDR3 protein: CASSSTALRDYGYTF
D gene: NA; J gene: TRBJ2-6; clone size: few; V gene: TRBV5-4; CDR3 DNA: TGTGCCAGCAGCCTGTTCTCTGGGGCCAACGTCCTGACTTTC; CDR3 protein: CASSLFSGANVLTF
D gene: NA; J gene: TRBJ2-1; clone size: NA; V gene: TRBV2; CDR3 DNA: TGTGCCAGCATGGCCAGAACCTCCTACAATGAGCAGTTCTTC; CDR3 protein: CASMARTSYNEQFF
D gene: NA; J gene: TRBJ1-2; clone size: NA; V gene: TRBV25-1; CDR3 DNA: TGTGCCAGCAGGGGACTCTATGGCTACACCTTC; CDR3 protein: CASRGLYGYTF
D gene: NA; J gene: TRBJ1-5; clone size: NA; V gene: TRBV15; CDR3 DNA: TGTGCCACCAGCAGAAGACAGGCTCAGCCCCAGCATTTT; CDR3 protein: CATSRRQAQPQHF
D gene: TRBD1; J gene: TRBJ1-4; clone size: NA; V gene: TRBV30; CDR3 DNA: TGTGCCTGGAGTTCCGGGACAGGGTTTGAAAAACTGTTTTTT; CDR3 protein: CAWSSGTGFEKLFF
D gene: NA; J gene: TRBJ1-4; clone size: NA; V gene: TRBV11-2; CDR3 DNA: TGTGCCAGCAGCTTAAACCAAGGGGGGGTAAAACTGTTTTTT; CDR3 protein: CASSLNQGGVKLFF
D gene: NA; J gene: TRBJ1-5; clone size: NA; V gene: TRBV19; CDR3 DNA: TGTGCCAGTAGTAGGGCAGACGGGTCAGGGGCGAAGGAGCAGCCCCAGCATTTT; CDR3 protein: CASSRADGSGAKEQPQHF
D gene: TRBD1; J gene: TRBJ1-2; clone size: NA; V gene: TRBV15; CDR3 DNA: TGTGCCACCAGCGTACGGACAGGGACTGGCTACACCTTC; CDR3 protein: CATSVRTGTGYTF
D gene: TRBD1; J gene: TRBJ1-4; clone size: NA; V gene: TRBV9; CDR3 DNA: TGTGCCAGCAGCGCACGACAGGGGGCTAATGAAAAACTGTTTTTT; CDR3 protein: CASSARQGANEKLFF
D gene: NA; J gene: TRBJ1-5; clone size: NA; V gene: TRBV28; CDR3 DNA: TGTGCCAGCAGTTTGGGAACAGTTAATCAGCCCCAGCATTTT; CDR3 protein: CASSLGTVNQPQHF
D gene: TRBD2; J gene: TRBJ2-7; clone size: NA; V gene: TRBV27; CDR3 DNA: TGTGCCAGCAAACCCCTTAGAGCGGGGGGACTCTACGAGCAGTACTTC; CDR3 protein: CASKPLRAGGLYEQYF
D gene: NA; J gene: TRBJ2-5; clone size: NA; V gene: TRBV7-9; CDR3 DNA: TGTGCCAGCAGCTTTGCGGGCCACGAGACCCAGTACTTC; CDR3 protein: CASSFAGHETQYF
D gene: NA; J gene: TRBJ2-6; clone size: once; V gene: TRBV12-5; CDR3 DNA: TGTGCTAGTGGTTTGGGGAGCGTTGGGGCCAACGTCCTGACTTTC; CDR3 protein: CASGLGSVGANVLTF